One T cell receptor beta chain is described in this entry. Sequencing used immunoSEQ multiplex PCR; TCRdb keeps in-frame clones, though not all of them. The data contain about 120,000 clones, 80% to 90% of them singletons. These data are taken from a study of PD-L1 blockade in urothelial cancer. Stated time point: peripheral blood 6 weeks after treatment start. The CDR3 loop spans 17 amino acids. Between the trimmed V and J ends, which lost 5 bases and 3 bases, there was a span of 22 bases. CDR1 and CDR2 from the germline V gene are SGHTA and FQGNSA. This specimen consisted of PBMCs, obtained around atezolizumab (anti-PD-L1) treatment. The receptor was isolated from a man aged 55 to 69 with urothelial cancer. This sequence joins TRBV7-2 and TRBJ1-1; tentatively, D is TRBD1 (6 bases). The chain's CDR3 is CASSPEWGLEGDTEAFF. The DNA for the CDR3 is TGTGCCAGCAGCCCGGAATGGGGTCTCGAGGGGGACACTGAAGCTTTCTTT.